This entry describes one TCR beta chain. Its antigen is unidentified. This entry belongs to a study of Ad26.COV2.S vaccination and SARS-CoV-2 variants. Study at large: Within the COV1001 Ad26.COV2.S trial arm, the donor was enrolled.

Whole-study findings and limits: In vaccinated individuals, spike-specific CD8+ and CD4+ T cell responses reportedly displayed substantial breadth. While placebo recipients had lower spike-specific TCR breadth, vaccine recipients had more.

The protocol was immunoSEQ multiplex PCR, while the TCRdb copy is restricted to in-frame clones and leaves out a portion. The sample shows roughly 350,000 clones, around 90% of them seen only once. Treatment described: approximately 18 received Ad26.COV2.S at low or high dose, single or two shots; 5 received placebo; per-sample allocation not given. Following the first vaccine or placebo injection, samples were taken on day 63. An adult of 18-55 years in Boston served as donor. The CDR3 runs to 15 residues. The chain uses TRBV12-1 and TRBJ2-3; the table calls TRBD2, which could not be checked here. TRBV12-1 is assigned pseudogene status. This sample comprised peripheral blood, obtained in a trial of Ad26.COV2.S vaccine versus placebo. This sequence originates from a person between 18 and 65 years old who received the Ad26.COV2.S COVID-19 vaccine or a placebo. This CDR3 is CASSLSGGHTDTQYF. CDR3 nucleotide sequence: TGTGCCAGCAGCTTGAGCGGGGGGCACACAGATACGCAGTATTTT.